The sequence of this T cell receptor beta chain was determined in a study of OX40 agonist ivuxolimab in advanced cancers. Study-wide background: The patients got ivuxolimab, which is an agonistic anti-OX40 (CD134) antibody. Males comprised 82.7% of the group, whose mean age was roughly 60 years (range roughly 20 to 85). General observations from the study: There was clonal expansion of CD4+ and CD8+ blood T cells by week 6 at 0.1 to 3.0 mg/kg.

In regard to this clone: Its target is unknown.

The data were produced by immunoSEQ multiplex PCR, yet TCRdb's version contains in-frame clones alone and is incomplete. The sample shows over 40,000 clones, around 85% of them seen only once. CDR3 length: 18 amino acids. Germline V CDR1 and CDR2: SGHAT, FQDESV (reference sequence). The junction had 13 bases not matched to a gene; V was cut back by 5 bases and J by 1 base. The sample in question was CD4+ or CD8+ T cells sorted from blood, obtained in a trial of the OX40 agonist ivuxolimab. The TCR was taken from an adult with an advanced solid tumor such as melanoma, head and neck, liver or kidney cancer. The chain joins TRBV11-1 to TRBJ2-7, with 11 bases identical to TRBD2. CDR3 DNA sequence: TGTGCCAGCAGCCATGGAATTGAGGGGACTAGCGGATCCTACGAGCAGTACTTC. It specifies CASSHGIEGTSGSYEQYF.